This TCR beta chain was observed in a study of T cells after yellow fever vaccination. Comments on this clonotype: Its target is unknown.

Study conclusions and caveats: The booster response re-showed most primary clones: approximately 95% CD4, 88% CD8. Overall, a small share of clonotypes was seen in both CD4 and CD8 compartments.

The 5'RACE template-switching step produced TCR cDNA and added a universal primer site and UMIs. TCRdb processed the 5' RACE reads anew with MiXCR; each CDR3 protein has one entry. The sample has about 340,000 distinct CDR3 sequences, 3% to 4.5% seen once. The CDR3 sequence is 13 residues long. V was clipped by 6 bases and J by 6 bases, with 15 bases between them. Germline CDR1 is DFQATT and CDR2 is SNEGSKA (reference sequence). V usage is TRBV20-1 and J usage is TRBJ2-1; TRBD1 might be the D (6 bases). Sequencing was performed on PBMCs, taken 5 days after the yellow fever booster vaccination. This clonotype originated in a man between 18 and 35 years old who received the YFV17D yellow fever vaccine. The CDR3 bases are TGCAGTGCCCGGGACACCGCAGGCAATGAGCAGTTCTTC. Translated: CSARDTAGNEQFF.